Presented here are 20 T cell receptor beta chains from one specimen sequenced in a study of blood T cells in healthy people across ages. Combining a sample-barcoded 5' primer with a J-beta primer mix, a second PCR ran for roughly 7 to 12 cycles. Via MiXCR, TCRdb re-called the 5' RACE reads, giving one row per CDR3 protein. Among around 1,000,000 distinct CDR3 sequences, approximately 26% were seen once, and the ten largest hold around 0.75%. The data also belong to a second study, concerning T cells of mothers and their children.

Sequencing was done on a sample of blood. These receptors were collected from a girl aged 2-15 years in good health.

J is TRBJ2-5 and V is TRBV28, with D perhaps TRBD1 (5 bases). The J call may be mistaken, given a closer DNA end match to TRBJ2-7. In germline, CDR1 is MDHEN, CDR2 SYDVKM. The CDR3 is 15 residues long. CDR3 loop: CASSLWGRSSYEQYF. CDR3 nucleotide sequence: TGTGCCAGCAGTTTATGGGGGCGGAGCTCCTACGAGCAGTACTTC.

In this sample, this clonotype turned up a few times. V and J are TRBV9 and TRBJ2-3; 7 nucleotides agree with TRBD1. CDR1 and CDR2 (germline): SGDLS, YYNGEE. The CDR3 runs to 16 residues. J gave up 1 base and V 0 bases, and 5 bases lay outside the gene matches. CDR3 protein: CASSVEGGGGTDTQYF. The CDR3 DNA follows: TGTGCCAGCAGCGTAGAAGGGGGCGGTGGCACAGATACGCAGTATTTT.

V gene TRBV11-3 combines with J gene TRBJ2-1, with a possible D match to TRBD1 (6 bases). Germline CDR1 and CDR2: SGHNT and YENEEA. V was clipped by 1 base and J by 6 bases, with 16 bases between them. The CDR3 covers 16 residues. CDR3 in amino acids: CASSLVQGSLGNEQFF. The DNA for the CDR3 is TGTGCCAGCAGCTTAGTACAGGGTAGCCTGGGCAATGAGCAGTTCTTC.

Comments on this clonotype: An end of the junction differs from the germline gene, which may be a read error. The CDR3 DNA is TGCAGCGTAGAAGTGGCAGGGTTAGAGTTCTTC. Translated, it gives CSVEVAGLEFF. The chain is built from TRBV29-1 and TRBJ2-1; a weak D match, TRBD1 (5 bases). The CDR3 is made up of 11 amino acids. Per the germline V gene, CDR1 is SQVTM and CDR2 is ANQGSEA.

The genes are TRBV7-2 and TRBJ1-1; weak D call: TRBD1 (5 bases). The CDR3 consists of 14 residues. V was clipped by 4 bases and J by 3 bases, with 12 bases between them. Germline values: CDR1 SGHTA, CDR2 FQGNSA. The CDR3 region is CASSWTSGDTEAFF. The DNA of the CDR3 is TGTGCCAGCAGCTGGACCTCGGGGGACACTGAAGCTTTCTTT.

The table lists this clonotype with a few counts. The V gene is TRBV7-2, the J gene TRBJ2-3; a possible D gene is TRBD2 (5 bases). The V end lost 5 bases, the J end lost 0 bases, and 18 bases lay between the germline ends. The CDR3 is 17 amino acids. Germline V gene lookup returns CDR1 SGHTA and CDR2 FQGNSA. The CDR3 here is CASSTSGTDTSTDTQYF. Written as DNA, the CDR3 is TGTGCCAGCAGCACGAGCGGAACAGACACTAGCACAGATACGCAGTATTTT.

This clonotype was observed a few times. V usage is TRBV13 and J usage is TRBJ2-4, with 7 bases identical to TRBD2. The CDR3 spans 15 residues. CDR1 is PRHDT, CDR2 FYEKMQ, per germline (reference sequence). V lost 5 bases to trimming and J lost 6 bases; unmatched junction nucleotides: 10. CDR3 sequence (DNA): TGTGCCAGCAGCAGTCGGGGGGACGATAGAAACATTCAGTACTTC. Its protein is CASSSRGDDRNIQYF. The whole variable domain, remainder taken from reference TRBV13 and TRBJ2-4, is AAGVIQSPRHLIKEKRETATLKCYPIPRHDTVYWYQQGPGQDPQFLISFYEKMQSDKGSIPDRFSAQQFSDYHSELNMSSLELGDSALYFCASSSRGDDRNIQYFGAGTRLSVL.

The rearrangement joins TRBV2 to TRBJ2-7; no firm D call. Trimming took 3 bases from V and 4 from J, leaving 10 bases between them. CDR1 is SNHLY and CDR2 is FYNNEI in the germline V gene. The CDR3 covers 13 residues. CDR3 residues: CASSDLRRYEQYF. The CDR3, as DNA: TGTGCCAGCAGTGACCTGAGAAGATACGAGCAGTACTTC.

The rearrangement links TRBV11-2 to TRBJ2-1; D might be TRBD1 (6 bases). Germline CDR1 SGHAT, CDR2 FQNNGV. The CDR3 contains 14 residues. The V gene lost 1 base and the J gene lost 6 bases, with 10 bases spanning the gap. This CDR3 reads CASSLVQGRNEQFF. CDR3 nucleotide sequence: TGTGCCAGCAGCTTAGTACAGGGCCGCAATGAGCAGTTCTTC.

In its sample, this clonotype was seen a few times. The chain recombines TRBV7-8 with TRBJ2-6; D perhaps matches TRBD1 (6 bases). This CDR3 spans 18 amino acids. CDR1 is SGHVS and CDR2 is FQNEAQ in the germline V gene. V lost 3 bases and J 4 bases, leaving 19 bases between the germline ends. CDR3 nucleotides: TGTGCCAGCAGCTTTCTTCAGGGACACTACACAGGGGCCAACGTCCTGACTTTC. It yields the protein CASSFLQGHYTGANVLTF. Together with reference TRBV7-8 and TRBJ2-6, the CDR3 gives the full variable domain: GAGVSQSPRYKVAKRGQDVALRCDPISGHVSLFWYQQALGQGPEFLTYFQNEAQLDKSGLPSDRFFAERPEGSVSTLKIQRTQQEDSAVYLCASSFLQGHYTGANVLTFGAGSRLTVL.

In this sample, this clonotype turned up a few times. This chain links TRBV20-1 with TRBJ2-5; D is ambiguous. CDR1 is DFQATT, CDR2 SNEGSKA, per germline (reference sequence). V was trimmed by 4 bases and J by 5 bases, leaving 14 bases between them. The CDR3 runs 13 residues. DNA of the CDR3: TGCAGTGCTATGACGAACTTACGGGAGACCCAGTACTTC. This sequence encodes CSAMTNLRETQYF.

This clonotype appeared a few times. The chain employs TRBV29-1 and TRBJ2-7; D unresolved. Germline V gene sequence: CDR1 SQVTM, CDR2 ANQGSEA. V was cut by 4 bases and J by 1 base, with 11 bases left in between. This CDR3 comprises 13 residues. CDR3 nucleotides: TGCAGCGTTGTAAGCGTTTTATCCTACGAGCAGTACTTC. Protein product: CSVVSVLSYEQYF.

The rearrangement joins TRBV4-1 to TRBJ1-2; maybe TRBD1 (5 bases). Trimming took off 1 base at V and 6 bases at J, with 15 bases between the two ends. Germline assignment: CDR1 MGHRA and CDR2 YSYEKL. The CDR3 is 15 amino acids. The CDR3 region is CASSQGRGGLDGYTF. The CDR3 DNA reads TGCGCCAGCAGCCAAGGGCGGGGGGGTCTCGATGGCTACACCTTC.

The gene calls are TRBV7-2 and TRBJ2-5, with D tentatively TRBD2 (5 bases). CDR1 is SGHTA and CDR2 is FQGNSA in the germline V gene. CDR3 size: 15 residues. Between the trimmed V and J ends, which lost 3 bases and 1 base, there was a span of 12 bases. The CDR3, as DNA: TGTGCCAGCAGCTTCTCCCCTCGGGGCCAAGAGACCCAGTACTTC. Protein sequence: CASSFSPRGQETQYF.

The V gene is TRBV7-2, the J gene TRBJ1-4, with TRBD1 as a possible D gene (5 bases). Between the trimmed V and J ends, which lost 2 bases and 8 bases, there was a span of 12 bases. Germline CDR1 and CDR2: SGHTA and FQGNSA. This CDR3 has 14 amino acids. The CDR3 DNA sequence: TGTGCCAGCAGCTTACAGGGTGGGAACGAAAAACTGTTTTTT. It translates to CASSLQGGNEKLFF.

Only one count was recorded for this clonotype. The rearrangement joins TRBV29-1 to TRBJ2-5, with D possibly being TRBD1 (6 bases). There are 15 residues in the CDR3. Trimming removed 6 bases from V and 1 base from J, with 18 bases in between. Germline V gene data show CDR1 as SQVTM and CDR2 as ANQGSEA. CDR3: CSVSRGQSIQETQYF. In DNA, the CDR3 is TGCAGCGTATCCCGAGGACAGAGTATCCAAGAGACCCAGTACTTC.

In the case of this clonotype: One end of the junction is discordant with germline, which a read error may explain. This sequence joins TRBV7-8 and TRBJ1-1; weak D call: TRBD1 (5 bases). The germline CDR1 and CDR2 sequences are SGHVS and FQNEAQ. CDR3 length: 19 residues. The DNA of the CDR3 is TGTGCCGGCAGCTCTAGTGGGGGTTGGTTAGGGGTCGGGAACACTGAAGCTTTCTTT. It is translated as CAGSSSGGWLGVGNTEAFF.

This clonotype has only a few counts. A read error may produce the germline difference seen at one junction end. The V and J genes are TRBV7-9 and TRBJ2-7; either TRBD1 or TRBD2 may supply D (6 bases each). This CDR3 is built from 14 residues. The germline gives CDR1 SEHNR, CDR2 FQNEAQ (reference sequence). The CDR3 is CAGSLGGPPYEQYF. DNA for the CDR3: TGTGCCGGCAGCTTAGGGGGGCCCCCCTACGAGCAGTACTTC.

A remark on this clonotype: At one boundary the junction diverges from the germline segment, which might be a read error. The J gene is TRBJ2-1, the V gene TRBV7-9; no clear D gene. There are 12 residues in the CDR3. Germline-derived CDR1 and CDR2 are SEHNR and FQNEAQ (reference sequence). The CDR3 loop reads CTSSLVVNEQFF. The CDR3 DNA follows: TGTACCAGCAGCTTAGTAGTCAATGAGCAGTTCTTC.

This chain joins TRBV3-1 and TRBJ1-2, with unresolved D. The CDR3 sequence is 14 residues long. Trimming shortened V by 3 bases and J by 5 bases, and 13 bases separated the two germline ends. The germline CDR1 and CDR2 sequences are LGHDT and YNNKEL (reference sequence). The CDR3 DNA follows: TGTGCCAGCAGCCATGGAGGAGAATTATATGGCTACACCTTC. Its protein product is CASSHGGELYGYTF.